The 19 T cell receptor beta chains listed next were all sequenced from one sample in a study of spatial heterogeneity in lung cancer. TCRdb reanalysed the 5' RACE reads using MiXCR and keeps one entry per CDR3 protein. Among tens of thousands of distinct CDR3 sequences listed, 10% to 15% were seen once. The time point is: sample taken at primary tumor resection. From tumor, nontumor lung or frozen PBMC, whole RNA was taken unsorted for sequencing. Sequences were derived from PBMCs, sampled at surgery. These receptors were taken from a male donor with early-stage non-small cell lung cancer.

V gene TRBV7-8 combines with J gene TRBJ2-2, with D possibly matching TRBD1 (6 bases). CDR1 SGHVS and CDR2 FQNEAQ come from the germline V gene. Trimming stripped 4 bases from V and 7 bases from J, with 19 bases between. The CDR3 runs 16 residues. In DNA, the CDR3 is TGTGCCAGCAGCTCTCTCTTGGGGGCGGTACTCGGGGAGCTGTTTTTT. It yields the protein CASSSLLGAVLGELFF.

Comments on this clonotype: The junction departs from the called germline gene at one end, perhaps through a read error. The J gene is TRBJ1-1, the V gene TRBV29-1, with D possibly being TRBD1 (5 bases). This CDR3 contains 11 residues. Germline loops: CDR1 SQVTM, CDR2 ANQGSEA. The CDR3, as DNA: TGCAGCGGAGGGGACGGCACTGAAGCTTTATTT. It yields the protein CSGGDGTEALF.

This clonotype was recorded at least ten times. The chain employs TRBV3-1 and TRBJ1-6; D is undetermined. The CDR3 spans 17 residues. Germline V lookup: CDR1 LGHDT, CDR2 YNNKEL (reference sequence). Trimming left V 0 bases short and J 7 bases short, with 16 bases between. Here the CDR3 DNA reads TGTGCCAGCAGCCAAGATAGGTTGAACCGCTTGAATTCACCCCTCCACTTT. This codes for CASSQDRLNRLNSPLHF.

The V and J genes are TRBV3-1 and TRBJ2-3; 8 bases are shared with TRBD1. Per germline, CDR1 LGHDT and CDR2 YNNKEL (reference sequence). With 6 bases clipped from V and 3 bases from J, the junction kept 8 bases outside the gene matches. This CDR3 has 15 residues. CDR3 DNA sequence: TGTGCCAGCAGTATCGGGGACAGGATAACAGATACGCAGTATTTT. As protein: CASSIGDRITDTQYF.

The chain carries TRBV29-1 and TRBJ2-2, with 7 bases matching TRBD1. Unmatched junction bases numbered 5, after V lost 4 bases and J lost 6 bases. CDR1 and CDR2 (germline): SQVTM, ANQGSEA. The CDR3 totals 13 residues. Written as DNA, the CDR3 is TGCAGCGTTGGGACAGGCCACTCCGGGGAGCTGTTTTTT. It translates to CSVGTGHSGELFF.

This clonotype was detected only a few times. The chain uses TRBV29-1 and TRBJ2-3; no clear D. V dropped 7 bases and J dropped 0 bases, with 8 bases sitting between them. The CDR3 has 12 amino acids. The V gene's germline CDR1 is SQVTM and CDR2 ANQGSEA. This CDR3 reads CSGVFSTDTQYF. The CDR3 DNA reads TGCAGCGGTGTTTTTAGCACAGATACGCAGTATTTT.

This chain joins TRBV6-1 and TRBJ2-3; the D is unclear. With 4 bases removed from V and 3 bases from J, the gap between germline ends came to 5 bases. The CDR3 extends over 12 amino acids. CDR1 and CDR2 (germline): MNHNS, SASEGT. CDR3 amino acids: CASSVSTDTQYF. The DNA of the CDR3 is TGTGCCAGCAGTGTCTCTACAGATACGCAGTATTTT.

This clonotype has more than one count but fewer than ten. The V and J genes are TRBV28 and TRBJ1-1; tentatively, D is TRBD1 (6 bases). The CDR3 contains 15 residues. The germline CDR1 and CDR2 sequences are MDHEN and SYDVKM. Deletions cut 8 bases from V and 2 bases from J, with 18 bases between. The CDR3 reads CASGGGGAVNTEAFF. The CDR3 bases are TGTGCCAGCGGCGGGGGGGGGGCCGTTAACACTGAAGCTTTCTTT.

This clonotype was counted ten times or more. The chain joins TRBV20-1 to TRBJ1-2, with D possibly TRBD1 on 6 matching bases. This CDR3 is 13 amino acids long. Germline V CDR1 and CDR2: DFQATT, SNEGSKA (reference sequence). Trimming stripped 5 bases from V and 0 bases from J, with 10 bases between. CDR3 sequence: CSASRTANYGYTF. The DNA for the CDR3 is TGCAGTGCTTCCCGGACAGCTAACTATGGCTACACCTTC.

This clonotype was detected only a few times. The chain couples TRBV3-1 to TRBJ2-7; D not resolved. The CDR3 length is 11 residues. The V and J ends lost 0 bases and 6 bases respectively, with 3 bases between them. Germline V gene sequence: CDR1 LGHDT, CDR2 YNNKEL (reference sequence). CDR3 amino acids: CASSQEGEQYF. The DNA of the CDR3 is TGTGCCAGCAGCCAAGAGGGCGAGCAGTACTTC.

There are many counts of this clonotype. The chain combines TRBV20-1 with TRBJ1-1; 8 positions agree with TRBD1. Trimming at V came to 0 bases and at J to 5 bases, leaving 5 bases not matched to a gene. Germline CDR1 DFQATT, CDR2 SNEGSKA (reference sequence). This CDR3 has 14 residues. The DNA for the CDR3 is TGCAGTGCTAGAGACGGGACAGGTGGGACTGAAGCTTTCTTT. This gives the protein CSARDGTGGTEAFF.

The chain combines TRBV2 with TRBJ2-2; a weak D match, TRBD2 (7 bases). This CDR3 region has 15 residues. Deletions cut 2 bases from V and 7 bases from J, with 14 bases between. Germline-derived CDR1 and CDR2 are SNHLY and FYNNEI. The CDR3 is CASSERGGRNGELFF. DNA for the CDR3: TGTGCCAGCAGTGAAAGGGGGGGAAGAAACGGGGAGCTGTTTTTT.

The chain recombines TRBV6-5 with TRBJ2-7, with a tentative D call TRBD2 (6 bases). Germline lookup yields CDR1 MNHEY and CDR2 SVGAGI. This CDR3 comprises 12 residues. V dropped 2 bases and J dropped 7 bases, with 9 bases sitting between them. CDR3 sequence reads: CASSYPGTEQYF. The CDR3 coding sequence is TGTGCCAGCAGTTACCCTGGGACTGAGCAGTACTTC.

This clonotype has ten or more counts. This sequence joins TRBV29-1 and TRBJ1-1; D gene uncertain. The CDR3 length is 13 residues. Trimming took off 4 bases at V and 0 bases at J, with 9 bases between the two ends. Germline CDR1 is SQVTM and CDR2 is ANQGSEA. The CDR3 DNA reads as TGCAGCGTTGCCAGGTCCTTGAACACTGAAGCTTTCTTT. Encoded protein: CSVARSLNTEAFF. The whole variable domain, remainder taken from reference TRBV29-1 and TRBJ1-1, is SAVISQKPSRDICQRGTSLTIQCQVDSQVTMMFWYRQQPGQSLTLIATANQGSEATYESGFVIDKFPISRPNLTFSTLTVSNMSPEDSSIYLCSVARSLNTEAFFGQGTRLTVV.

This clonotype occurred many times. The gene calls are TRBV3-1 and TRBJ2-7; 7 bases fit TRBD1. There are 15 residues in the CDR3. Germline trimming cut 4 bases from V and 5 bases from J; bases unmatched to any gene: 11. Germline lookup yields CDR1 LGHDT and CDR2 YNNKEL (reference sequence). This CDR3 is CASSPGQVKVDEQYF. The CDR3 bases are TGTGCCAGCAGCCCCGGACAGGTTAAGGTCGACGAGCAGTACTTC.

This clonotype has ten or more counts. The V gene is TRBV20-1, the J gene TRBJ1-2; tentatively, D is TRBD1 (6 bases). CDR1 DFQATT and CDR2 SNEGSKA come from the germline V gene (reference sequence). Trimming cost V 3 bases and J 4 bases, with 24 bases left between them. The CDR3 consists of 17 residues. The CDR3 sequence: CSARGGDRPTSLYGYTF. The DNA of the CDR3 is TGCAGTGCTAGGGGAGGCGACAGGCCCACCTCTCTCTATGGCTACACCTTC.

This clonotype has more than one count but fewer than ten. The chain is built from TRBV11-2 and TRBJ2-1; 10 bases are shared with TRBD1. Per germline, CDR1 SGHAT and CDR2 FQNNGV. The ends lost 6 bases at V and 7 bases at J; junction bases unmatched: 3. This CDR3 region has 13 residues. Here the CDR3 DNA reads TGTGCCAGCAGGGGGACAGGGGAGAATGAGCAGTTCTTC. Encoded protein: CASRGTGENEQFF.

This clonotype was recorded a few times. This chain joins TRBV11-3 and TRBJ1-1; the D is unclear. With 0 bases removed from V and 4 bases from J, the gap between germline ends came to 6 bases. In germline, CDR1 is SGHNT, CDR2 YENEEA. The CDR3 length is 13 residues. For the CDR3, the DNA is TGTGCCAGCAGCTTAGACCGGAGCACTGAAGCTTTCTTT. Translating it yields CASSLDRSTEAFF.

This clonotype was seen a few times. The genes are TRBV12-3 or TRBV12-4 and TRBJ2-5; D tentatively fits TRBD1 or TRBD2 (6 bases each). The CDR3 length is 15 residues. The germline V and J ends were trimmed by 6 bases and 5 bases, with 19 bases remaining between them. CDR3 nucleotides: TGTGCCAGCAGCCGGGGGCGGCATGAAGGGGAGACCCAGTACTTC. Amino acid sequence: CASSRGRHEGETQYF.